Presented here are 27 T cell receptor beta chains from one specimen sequenced in a study of brain metastases from non-small cell lung cancer. Method: immunoSEQ multiplex PCR; TCRdb's copy keeps in-frame clones and lacks some. The sample records roughly 3,200 clones, around 81% being singletons. The sequencing input was tissue from a brain metastasis. The receptor set was obtained from a donor aged 40 or older with non-small cell lung cancer.

V is TRBV27 and J is TRBJ2-3; 11 bases align to TRBD2. This CDR3 contains 15 residues. The J segment lost 8 bases and the V segment lost 7 bases, leaving 11 bases of the junction unmatched. Germline V CDR1 and CDR2: MNHEY, SMNVEV (reference sequence). The CDR3 DNA follows: TGTGCCAGCAAAAGCTTAGCGGGGGGGGTAGGTACGCAGTATTTT. Translated, it gives CASKSLAGGVGTQYF.

The genes are TRBV7-9 and TRBJ1-6; D is unclear. The germline CDR1 and CDR2 sequences are SEHNR and FQNEAQ (reference sequence). With 8 bases removed from V and 6 bases from J, the gap between germline ends came to 11 bases. This CDR3 is built from 13 residues. This CDR3 reads CASAGPFNSPLHF. The DNA of the CDR3 is TGTGCCAGCGCCGGGCCTTTTAATTCACCCCTCCACTTT.

A note on this clone: Other DNA sequences of this sample code for an identical CDR3. V gene TRBV10-1 combines with J gene TRBJ1-5; tentatively, D is TRBD1 (5 bases). CDR3 length: 14 residues. V was trimmed by 5 bases and J by 4 bases, leaving 12 bases between them. Germline values: CDR1 WNHNN, CDR2 SYGVQD (reference sequence). CDR3: CASSPGEGNQPQHF. DNA for the CDR3: TGCGCCAGCAGTCCGGGGGAGGGAAATCAGCCCCAGCATTTT.

The rearrangement joins TRBV3-1 (or the pseudogene TRBV3-2) to TRBJ2-1; D is possibly TRBD2 (6 bases). The CDR3 loop spans 12 amino acids. V was trimmed by 2 bases and J by 9 bases, leaving 8 bases between them. Germline CDR1 and CDR2: LGHDT and YNNKEL (reference sequence). CDR3: CASSQFGGEQFF. The DNA for the CDR3 is TGTGCCAGCAGCCAATTCGGGGGTGAGCAGTTCTTC.

This sequence joins TRBV7-3 and TRBJ1-1, with D possibly being TRBD1 (6 bases). The V gene's germline CDR1 is SGHTA and CDR2 FQGTGA. V was shortened by 7 bases and J by 2 bases, with 20 bases between the two germline ends. This CDR3 has 16 amino acids. Here the CDR3 reads CASNLAPLGANTEAFF. The CDR3 nucleotides read TGTGCCAGCAACCTCGCCCCCCTGGGGGCCAACACTGAAGCTTTCTTT.

The CDR3 region is CASSGPGYGSPLHF. CDR3 nucleotide sequence: TGTGCCAGCAGTGGCCCAGGGTATGGATCACCCCTCCACTTT. The rearrangement joins TRBV25-1 to TRBJ1-6, with a tentative D call TRBD1 (5 bases). V was pared by 4 bases and J by 10 bases, with 14 bases between. This CDR3 has 14 residues. Germline CDR1 reads MGHDK; CDR2 reads SYGVNS.

This clone was recorded a few times. The V and J genes are TRBV9 and TRBJ2-1; maybe TRBD1 (5 bases). Germline loops: CDR1 SGDLS, CDR2 YYNGEE. This CDR3 spans 15 amino acids. With 4 bases removed from V and 0 bases from J, the gap between germline ends came to 11 bases. The CDR3 loop is CASSRRDSSYNEQFF. For the CDR3, the DNA is TGTGCCAGCAGCCGCAGGGATAGCTCCTACAATGAGCAGTTCTTC. The full variable domain, its missing parts supplied by reference TRBV9 and TRBJ2-1, is DSGVTQTPKHLITATGQRVTLRCSPRSGDLSVYWYQQSLDQGLQFLIQYYNGEERAKGNILERFSAQQFPDLHSELNLSSLELGDSALYFCASSRRDSSYNEQFFGPGTRLTVL.

This sequence joins TRBV6-1 and TRBJ1-2, with 7 bases fitting TRBD1. This CDR3 has 13 amino acids. Germline CDR1 MNHNS, CDR2 SASEGT. The ends lost 5 bases at V and 14 bases at J; junction bases unmatched: 14. The CDR3 protein is CASSKTGLLGRTF. The CDR3 DNA follows: TGTGCCAGCAGTAAGACAGGGCTTCTTGGTCGGACCTTC.

The chain couples TRBV18 to TRBJ2-2; TRBD1 matches at 7 bases. Germline V gives CDR1 KGHSH, CDR2 LQKENI. The CDR3 spans 16 residues. V shed 6 bases and J 0 bases; nucleotides not matched to a gene: 7. CDR3 bases: TGTGCCAGCTCCTATACCGGGACAGCGAACACCGGGGAGCTGTTTTTT. Its translation: CASSYTGTANTGELFF.

The chain carries TRBV5-6 and TRBJ1-6; 7 positions match TRBD1. Germline V gene lookup returns CDR1 SGHDT and CDR2 YYEEEE. Trimming took 1 base from V and 10 from J; bases not matched to a gene: 8. This CDR3 comprises 15 residues. CDR3 amino acids: CASSLFEGARSPLHF. Written as DNA, the CDR3 is TGTGCCAGCAGCTTGTTCGAGGGGGCTCGCTCACCCCTCCACTTT.

The chain links TRBV2 to TRBJ2-1, with 12 positions matching TRBD2. Looked up from germline, CDR1 is SNHLY and CDR2 is FYNNEI. The CDR3 is 14 residues long. V lost 3 bases to trimming and J lost 7 bases; unmatched junction nucleotides: 1. Here the CDR3 reads CASSDTSGRNEQFF. CDR3 bases: TGTGCCAGCAGTGATACTAGCGGGAGGAATGAGCAGTTCTTC.

The chain combines TRBV27 with TRBJ2-7; D is perhaps TRBD1 or TRBD2 (5 bases each). V lost 8 bases, J lost 0 bases, and 17 bases lay in between. Germline V lookup: CDR1 MNHEY, CDR2 SMNVEV (reference sequence). CDR3 length: 15 amino acids. CDR3 sequence reads: CASGGVSGFSYEQYF. The DNA of the CDR3 is TGTGCCAGCGGGGGAGTAAGCGGATTCTCCTACGAGCAGTACTTC.

This chain links TRBV18 with TRBJ2-7; tentative D call: TRBD1 (6 bases). Germline assignment: CDR1 KGHSH and CDR2 LQKENI. Trimming took off 0 bases at V and 3 bases at J, with 15 bases between the two ends. This CDR3 comprises 16 residues. DNA of the CDR3: TGTGCCAGCTCACCACCGGGGGCCGGGCGACTCTACGAGCAGTACTTC. Translation: CASSPPGAGRLYEQYF.

Remarks on this clone: A read error may produce the germline difference seen at one junction end. V gene TRBV27 combines with J gene TRBJ1-1; D unresolved. CDR1 and CDR2 (germline): MNHEY, SMNVEV (reference sequence). The CDR3 loop spans 13 amino acids. CDR3 bases: TGTGCCAGCTCTAGCCTAATGAATACTGAAGCTTTCTTT. This translates into CASSSLMNTEAFF.

This clone was detected once. The J gene is TRBJ2-3, the V gene TRBV6-5; D could derive from TRBD1 or TRBD2 (5 bases each). CDR3 length: 13 amino acids. V lost 5 bases and J lost 2, with 8 bases in between. Germline loops: CDR1 MNHEY, CDR2 SVGAGI. This chain's CDR3 is CASSRDHTDTQYF. The CDR3 DNA sequence: TGTGCCAGCAGTCGGGACCACACAGATACGCAGTATTTT.

As for this clone: Being one base from a much bigger clone, this may be a read error. This chain joins TRBV2 and TRBJ2-7; 12 bases are a match to TRBD2. The junction had 10 bases not matched to a gene; V was cut back by 1 base and J by 12 bases. The CDR3 extends over 15 amino acids. Germline V gene lookup returns CDR1 SNHLY and CDR2 FYNNEI. The DNA of the CDR3 is TGTGCCAGCAGTGAAGACGGACTAGCGGGACGGATAGCGTACTTC. This gives the protein CASSEDGLAGRIAYF. Filled out from reference TRBV2 and TRBJ2-7, the complete variable domain reads EPEVTQTPSHQVTQMGQEVILRCVPISNHLYFYWYRQILGQKVEFLVSFYNNEISEKSEIFDDQFSVERPDGSNFTLKIRSTKLEDSAMYFCASSEDGLAGRIAYFGPGTRLTVT.

The chain employs TRBV3-1 (or the pseudogene TRBV3-2) and TRBJ1-1, with D possibly being TRBD1 (6 bases). CDR1 is LGHDT, CDR2 YNNKEL, per germline (reference sequence). Trimming took 2 bases from V and 8 from J, leaving 15 bases between them. The CDR3 contains 14 residues. This CDR3 is CASSQNLGGPEAFF. The CDR3 coding sequence is TGTGCCAGCAGCCAAAACCTGGGGGGCCCAGAAGCTTTCTTT.

This clone qualifies as large (0.1 to 1%). The rearrangement uses TRBV4-2 and TRBJ1-1; tentative D call: TRBD1 (5 bases). V lost 0 bases and J lost 5, with 10 bases in between. Looked up from germline, CDR1 is LGHNA and CDR2 is YNFKEQ. CDR3 length equals 14 residues. CDR3 bases: TGTGCCAGCAGCCAAGAACGGGGGAGTACTGAAGCTTTCTTT. Amino acids: CASSQERGSTEAFF.

This clone was counted once. The rearrangement uses TRBV10-2 and TRBJ2-7, with 7 positions matching TRBD2. V shed 0 bases, J shed 2 bases, and the junction held 7 bases outside the gene matches. CDR1 is WSHSY and CDR2 is SAAADI in the germline V gene. The CDR3 consists of 16 residues. CDR3 sequence (DNA): TGCGCCAGCAGTGAGTCTTCGACTAGCTTTCCCTACGAGCAGTACTTC. It specifies CASSESSTSFPYEQYF.

The chain is built from TRBV28 and TRBJ2-7; D tentatively reads TRBD1 or TRBD2 (5 bases each). Germline lookup yields CDR1 MDHEN and CDR2 SYDVKM. CDR3 length: 12 residues. Trimming took 8 bases from V and 3 from J, leaving 11 bases between them. CDR3 protein: CASSRGYYEQYF. DNA for the CDR3: TGTGCCAGCTCCCGGGGCTACTACGAGCAGTACTTC.

This chain uses TRBV6-2 or TRBV6-3 with TRBJ2-1; no clear D. In germline, CDR1 is MNHEY, CDR2 SVGEGT. This CDR3 is built from 15 residues. Trimming shortened V by 2 bases and J by 0 bases, and 8 bases separated the two germline ends. This CDR3 is CASSYGQSSYNEQFF. CDR3 bases: TGTGCCAGCAGTTACGGTCAGAGCTCCTACAATGAGCAGTTCTTC.

The chain uses TRBV5-1 and TRBJ1-2, with 8 bases identical to TRBD1. The CDR3 length is 15 residues. CDR1 and CDR2 (germline): SGHRS, YFSETQ. The J segment lost 8 bases and the V segment lost 0 bases, leaving 9 bases of the junction unmatched. CDR3 sequence: CASSLGQGPSWGYTF. The CDR3 DNA reads TGCGCCAGCAGCTTGGGACAGGGGCCCTCATGGGGCTACACCTTC.

The chain couples TRBV3-1 (or the pseudogene TRBV3-2) to TRBJ2-2, with no clear D. The CDR3 is made up of 17 amino acids. Trimming cost V 3 bases and J 5 bases, with 19 bases left between them. Germline-derived CDR1 and CDR2 are LGHDT and YNNKEL (reference sequence). CDR3 coding DNA: TGTGCCAGCAGCCAGCCATGTCCTTCAGGCTTGACCGGGGAGCTGTTTTTT. This translates into CASSQPCPSGLTGELFF.

The rearrangement joins TRBV28 to TRBJ2-1; TRBD1 matches 9 bases. The germline V gene encodes CDR1 MDHEN and CDR2 SYDVKM. This CDR3 is 15 amino acids long. V gave up 4 bases and J gave up 5 bases; unmatched junction bases: 6. The CDR3 reads CASSSPGQGHNEQFF. DNA for the CDR3: TGTGCCAGCAGTTCGCCGGGACAGGGCCACAATGAGCAGTTCTTC.

This clone was detected only a few times. The gene calls are TRBV19 and TRBJ2-7; D is unclear. The germline CDR1 and CDR2 sequences are LNHDA and SQIVND (reference sequence). V lost 5 bases and J 2 bases, leaving 16 bases between the germline ends. The CDR3 loop spans 15 amino acids. CDR3 DNA: TGTGCCAGTAGTTCGCTTGAAGGGTTCGCCTACGAGCAGTACTTC. This encodes CASSSLEGFAYEQYF.

The chain is built from TRBV5-8 and TRBJ2-5; D unclear. The CDR3 covers 15 residues. Germline V gives CDR1 SGHTS, CDR2 YDEGEE. V was trimmed by 3 bases and J by 7 bases, leaving 19 bases between them. DNA for the CDR3: TGTGCCAGCAGCTCTTCCTTCCGCGGTGGGTGGACCCAGTACTTC. Translation gives CASSSSFRGGWTQYF. The whole variable domain, remainder taken from reference TRBV5-8 and TRBJ2-5, is EAGVTQSPTHLIKTRGQQATLRCSPISGHTSVYWYQQALGLGLQFLLWYDEGEERNRGNFPPRFSGRQFPNYSSELNVNALELEDSALYLCASSSSFRGGWTQYFGPGTRLLVL.

V usage is TRBV5-5 and J usage is TRBJ2-7, with 7 bases lining up with TRBD2. CDR3 length equals 15 residues. V was pared by 2 bases and J by 4 bases, with 9 bases of the junction left unmatched. CDR1 SGHKS and CDR2 YYEKEE come from the germline V gene (reference sequence). Written as DNA, the CDR3 is TGTGCCAGCAGCTTATGGGCGGGAGCAGGGTACGAGCAGTACTTC. Protein product: CASSLWAGAGYEQYF.